The clone carrying this T cell receptor (beta chain) has just one count. This record belongs to a study of blood T cell repertoires in COVID-19. Looking at the study overall: The United States, Italy and Spain were the sources of the acute and convalescent COVID-19 samples. PBMCs, B-cell-depleted T cells, or T cells provided the cDNA or gDNA that made up the material.

Authors' methods: Reference gene primer amplification gave nucleated cell count estimates. Method: immunoSEQ multiplex PCR; TCRdb's copy keeps in-frame clones and lacks some. That table furnishes V, J and clone size, whereas the DNA furnished D and trimming. The sample contains about 120,000 clones, approximately 83% of which appear only once. Source material: peripheral blood. This receptor was taken from a woman aged 70-85 years with acute or convalescent COVID-19.

This CDR3 reads CASSQKSLQWEETQYF. CDR3 in DNA: TGCGCCAGCAGCCAAAAGTCTCTTCAGTGGGAGGAGACCCAGTACTTC. This rearrangement joins TRBV4-3 to TRBJ2-5, with D perhaps matching TRBD2 (5 bases). The CDR3 has 16 amino acids. The germline V and J ends were trimmed by 2 bases and 5 bases, with 18 bases remaining between them. Germline lookup yields CDR1 LGHNA and CDR2 YSLEER.